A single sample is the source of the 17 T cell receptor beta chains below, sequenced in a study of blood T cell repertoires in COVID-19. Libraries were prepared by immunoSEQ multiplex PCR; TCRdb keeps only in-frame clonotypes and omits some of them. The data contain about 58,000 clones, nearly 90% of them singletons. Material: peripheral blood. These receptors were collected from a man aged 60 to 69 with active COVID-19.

The DNA for the CDR3 is TGCGCCAGCAGCCAAGCTGGCAGGTTGACTGAAGCTTTCTTT. Residues: CASSQAGRLTEAFF. V gene TRBV4-3 combines with J gene TRBJ1-1; D remains ambiguous. CDR3 length: 14 residues. V lost 1 base and J lost 5, with 11 bases in between. Germline assignment: CDR1 LGHNA and CDR2 YSLEER.

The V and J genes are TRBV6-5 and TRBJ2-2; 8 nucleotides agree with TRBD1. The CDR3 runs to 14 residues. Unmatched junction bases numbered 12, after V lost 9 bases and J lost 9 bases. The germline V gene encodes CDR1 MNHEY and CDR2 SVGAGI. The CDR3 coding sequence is TGTGCCAGTCACCGGGACAGGTCGGCACGGGAGCTGTTTTTT. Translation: CASHRDRSARELFF.

CDR3 amino acids: CAIGDREGYTF. DNA for the CDR3: TGTGCCATCGGGGACAGGGAAGGCTACACCTTC. The chain carries TRBV10-3 and TRBJ1-2, with 9 bases identical to TRBD1. The CDR3 consists of 11 residues. With 8 bases clipped from V and 8 bases from J, the junction kept 3 bases outside the gene matches. Germline CDR1 is ENHRY and CDR2 is SYGVKD.

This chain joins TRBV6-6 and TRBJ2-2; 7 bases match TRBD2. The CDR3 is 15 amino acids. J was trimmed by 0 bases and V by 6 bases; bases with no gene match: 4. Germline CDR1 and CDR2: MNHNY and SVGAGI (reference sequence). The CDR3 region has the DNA TGTGCCAGCAGCACAGGACTAGCGAACACCGGGGAGCTGTTTTTT. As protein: CASSTGLANTGELFF.

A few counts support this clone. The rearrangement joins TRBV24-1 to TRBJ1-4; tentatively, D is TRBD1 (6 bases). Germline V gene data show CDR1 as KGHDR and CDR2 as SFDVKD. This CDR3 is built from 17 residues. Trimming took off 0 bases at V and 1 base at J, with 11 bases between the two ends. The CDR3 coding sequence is TGTGCCACCAGTGATTTGCAGGGGCCAGTAACTAATGAAAAACTGTTTTTT. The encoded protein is CATSDLQGPVTNEKLFF.

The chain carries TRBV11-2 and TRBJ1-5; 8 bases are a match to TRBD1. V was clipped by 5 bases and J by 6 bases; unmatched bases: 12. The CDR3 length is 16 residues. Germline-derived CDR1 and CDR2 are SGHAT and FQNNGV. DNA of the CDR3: TGTGCCAGCAGCCCAGGGGGCAGGGGGAATAGTCAGCCCCAGCATTTT. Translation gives CASSPGGRGNSQPQHF.

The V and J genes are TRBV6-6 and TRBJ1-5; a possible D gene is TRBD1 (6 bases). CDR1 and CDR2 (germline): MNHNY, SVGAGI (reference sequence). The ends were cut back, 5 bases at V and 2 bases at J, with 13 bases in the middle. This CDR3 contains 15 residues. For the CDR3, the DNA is TGTGCCAGCAGTCATACAGGGACGGGCAATCAGCCCCAGCATTTT. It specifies CASSHTGTGNQPQHF.

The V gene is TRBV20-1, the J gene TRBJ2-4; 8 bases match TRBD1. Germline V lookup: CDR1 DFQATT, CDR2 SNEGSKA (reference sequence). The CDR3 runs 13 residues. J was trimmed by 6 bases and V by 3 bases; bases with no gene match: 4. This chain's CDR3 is CSASLQGANIQYF. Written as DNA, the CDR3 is TGCAGTGCTAGTTTGCAGGGGGCAAACATTCAGTACTTC.

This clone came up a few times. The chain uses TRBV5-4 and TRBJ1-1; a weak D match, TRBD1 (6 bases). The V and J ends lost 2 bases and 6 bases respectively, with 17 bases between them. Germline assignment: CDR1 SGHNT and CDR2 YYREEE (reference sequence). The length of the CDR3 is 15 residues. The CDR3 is CASSLWGRGVSEAFF. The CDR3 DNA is TGTGCCAGCAGCTTATGGGGCAGGGGAGTATCTGAAGCTTTCTTT.

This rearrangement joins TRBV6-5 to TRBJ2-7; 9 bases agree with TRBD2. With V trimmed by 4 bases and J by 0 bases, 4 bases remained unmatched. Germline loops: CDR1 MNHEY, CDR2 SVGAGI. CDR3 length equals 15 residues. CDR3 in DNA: TGTGCCAGCAGTTCCCTTAGCGGGAGCTCCTACGAGCAGTACTTC. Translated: CASSSLSGSSYEQYF.

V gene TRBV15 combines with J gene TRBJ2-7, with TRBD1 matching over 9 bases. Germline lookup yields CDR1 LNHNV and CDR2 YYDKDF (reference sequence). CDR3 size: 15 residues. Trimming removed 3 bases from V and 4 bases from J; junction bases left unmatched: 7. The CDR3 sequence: CATSSLDRGVYEQYF. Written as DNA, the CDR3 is TGTGCCACCAGCAGCCTAGACAGGGGGGTGTACGAGCAGTACTTC. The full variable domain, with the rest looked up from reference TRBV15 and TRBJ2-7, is DAMVIQNPRYQVTQFGKPVTLSCSQTLNHNVMYWYQQKSSQAPKLLFHYYDKDFNNEADTPDNFQSRRPNTSFCFLDIRSPGLGDTAMYLCATSSLDRGVYEQYFGPGTRLTVT.

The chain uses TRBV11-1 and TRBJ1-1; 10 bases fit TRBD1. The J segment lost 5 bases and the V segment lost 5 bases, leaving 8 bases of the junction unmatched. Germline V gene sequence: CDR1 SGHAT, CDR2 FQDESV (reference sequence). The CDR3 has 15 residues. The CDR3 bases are TGTGCCAGCAGCCTCCGGACAGGGGGGCAAACTGAAGCTTTCTTT. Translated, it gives CASSLRTGGQTEAFF.

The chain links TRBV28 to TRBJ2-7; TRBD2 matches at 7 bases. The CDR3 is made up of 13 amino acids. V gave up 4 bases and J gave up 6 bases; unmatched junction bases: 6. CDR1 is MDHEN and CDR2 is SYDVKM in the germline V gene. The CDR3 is CASSSGGAPEQYF. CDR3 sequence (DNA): TGTGCCAGCAGTTCGGGGGGAGCCCCCGAGCAGTACTTC.

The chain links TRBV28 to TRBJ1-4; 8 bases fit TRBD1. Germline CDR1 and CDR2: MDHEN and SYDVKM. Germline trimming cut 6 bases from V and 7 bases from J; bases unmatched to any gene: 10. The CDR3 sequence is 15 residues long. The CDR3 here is CASSRAGTGSEKLFF. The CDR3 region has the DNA TGTGCCAGCAGCCGGGCTGGGACAGGTAGTGAAAAACTGTTTTTT.

The CDR3 region is CASSPRTGGSTYEQYF. In DNA form, the CDR3 reads TGTGCCAGCAGCCCCCGGACAGGGGGCTCCACCTACGAGCAGTACTTC. The gene calls are TRBV9 and TRBJ2-7; 11 positions match TRBD1. The trim removed 4 bases at V and 2 bases at J, leaving 8 bases unmatched. The CDR3 extends over 16 amino acids. Germline V lookup: CDR1 SGDLS, CDR2 YYNGEE.

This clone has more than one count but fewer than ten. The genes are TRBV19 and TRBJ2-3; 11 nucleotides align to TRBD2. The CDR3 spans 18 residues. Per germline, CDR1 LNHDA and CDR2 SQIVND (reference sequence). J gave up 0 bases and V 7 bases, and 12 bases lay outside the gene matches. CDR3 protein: CASTPIATSGTSTDTQYF. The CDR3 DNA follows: TGTGCCAGTACCCCTATAGCGACTAGCGGGACTAGCACAGATACGCAGTATTTT.

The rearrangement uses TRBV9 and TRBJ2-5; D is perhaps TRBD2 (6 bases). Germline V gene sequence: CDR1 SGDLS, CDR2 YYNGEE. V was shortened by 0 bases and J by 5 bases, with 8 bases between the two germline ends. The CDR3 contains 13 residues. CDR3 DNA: TGTGCCAGCAGCGTAGAAGGGAGGGAGACCCAGTACTTC. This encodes CASSVEGRETQYF.